This T cell receptor (beta chain) was captured by sequencing in a study of blood T cell repertoires in COVID-19. Profiled with immunoSEQ multiplex PCR; TCRdb holds only in-frame clones, not every one. The table shows roughly 130,000 clones, with less than 90% occurring only once. CDR1 is KGHDR and CDR2 is SFDVKD in the germline V gene. The CDR3 sequence is 11 residues long. The V end was cut by 9 bases, the J end by 7 bases, with 10 bases between. This clone was picked up one time. Sequenced input: peripheral blood. The TCR comes from a human donor with COVID-19, enrolled during active disease. The donor label of this sample is uncertain. The chain is built from TRBV24-1 and TRBJ2-3, with unresolved D. The chain's CDR3 is CATSYPYTQYF. The CDR3, as DNA: TGTGCCACCTCCTATCCTTATACGCAGTATTTT.